This section outlines one T cell receptor beta chain sequence together with its context. Its antigen is unidentified. These data originate in a study of cytomegalovirus exposure and HLA in healthy donors. Whole-study results and caveats: A cluster of highly shared sequence variants was likely a sequencing artifact.

V lost 3 bases, J lost 5 bases, and 11 bases lay in between. The CDR3 covers 13 residues. Germline loops: CDR1 LNHDA, CDR2 SQIVND (reference sequence). PCR involved 60 Vbeta and 13 Jbeta primers. The assay was immunoSEQ multiplex PCR, and TCRdb's table has in-frame clones only and misses some. The table lists roughly 300,000 clones, 80% to 90% of them singletons. This receptor was obtained from a middle-aged man in good health and CMV-seropositive. The chain carries TRBV19 and TRBJ2-7, with D tentatively TRBD1 (6 bases). The source material was PBMCs. CDR3 sequence (DNA): TGTGCCAGTAGTATTTCAGGGGTGCACGAGCAGTACTTC. Translation gives CASSISGVHEQYF.